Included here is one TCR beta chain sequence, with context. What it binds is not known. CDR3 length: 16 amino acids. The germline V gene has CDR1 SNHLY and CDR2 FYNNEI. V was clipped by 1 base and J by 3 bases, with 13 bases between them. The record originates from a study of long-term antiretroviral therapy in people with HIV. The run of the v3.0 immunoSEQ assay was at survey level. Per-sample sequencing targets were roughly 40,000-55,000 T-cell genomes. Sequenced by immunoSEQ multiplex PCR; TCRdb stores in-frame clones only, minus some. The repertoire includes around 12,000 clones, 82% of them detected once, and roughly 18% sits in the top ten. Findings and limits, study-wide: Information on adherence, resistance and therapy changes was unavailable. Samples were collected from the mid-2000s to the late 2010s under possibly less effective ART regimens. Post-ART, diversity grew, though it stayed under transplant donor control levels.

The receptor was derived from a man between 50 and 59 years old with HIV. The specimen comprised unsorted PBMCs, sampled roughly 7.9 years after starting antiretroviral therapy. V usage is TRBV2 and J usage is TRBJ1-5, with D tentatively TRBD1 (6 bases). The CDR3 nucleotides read TGTGCCAGCAGTGAAGAGGGACACGGATTCAATCAGCCCCAGCATTTT. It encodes CASSEEGHGFNQPQHF.